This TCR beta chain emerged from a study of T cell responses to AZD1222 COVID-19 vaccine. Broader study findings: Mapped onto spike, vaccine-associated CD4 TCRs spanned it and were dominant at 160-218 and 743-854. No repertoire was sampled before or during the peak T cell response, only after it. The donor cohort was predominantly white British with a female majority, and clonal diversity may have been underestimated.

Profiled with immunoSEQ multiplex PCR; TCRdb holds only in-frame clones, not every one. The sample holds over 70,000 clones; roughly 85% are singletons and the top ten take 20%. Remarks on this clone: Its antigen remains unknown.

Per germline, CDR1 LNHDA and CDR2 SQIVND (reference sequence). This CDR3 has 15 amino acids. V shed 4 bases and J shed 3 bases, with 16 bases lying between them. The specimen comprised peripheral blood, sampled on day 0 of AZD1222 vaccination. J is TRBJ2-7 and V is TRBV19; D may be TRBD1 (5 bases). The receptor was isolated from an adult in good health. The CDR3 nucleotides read TGTGCCAGTAGTACCCGAACGCGACAGAACTACGAGCAGTACTTC. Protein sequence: CASSTRTRQNYEQYF.